This TCR beta chain was sequenced for a study of blood T cell repertoires in COVID-19. About the study: Acute and convalescent COVID-19 samples came from the United States, Italy and Spain.

Seattle's cohort entered during active infection and was followed longitudinally. With V trimmed by 7 bases and J by 5 bases, 13 bases remained unmatched. Per germline, CDR1 GTSNPN and CDR2 SVGIG (reference sequence). CDR3 length: 15 residues. Some clones are missing from TCRdb's copy, which holds only in-frame ones; the method was immunoSEQ multiplex PCR. Among 540,000 or so clones listed, 85% to 90% were seen once. This clone was recorded only once. This TCR derives from a woman between 45 and 60 years old with COVID-19, enrolled during active disease. The chain uses TRBV30 and TRBJ1-5, with 8 bases aligning to TRBD1. Sequenced: peripheral blood. CDR3 coding DNA: TGTGCCTCCACCCCGGACAGGGCTCCCCATCAGCCCCAGCATTTT. Its protein is CASTPDRAPHQPQHF.